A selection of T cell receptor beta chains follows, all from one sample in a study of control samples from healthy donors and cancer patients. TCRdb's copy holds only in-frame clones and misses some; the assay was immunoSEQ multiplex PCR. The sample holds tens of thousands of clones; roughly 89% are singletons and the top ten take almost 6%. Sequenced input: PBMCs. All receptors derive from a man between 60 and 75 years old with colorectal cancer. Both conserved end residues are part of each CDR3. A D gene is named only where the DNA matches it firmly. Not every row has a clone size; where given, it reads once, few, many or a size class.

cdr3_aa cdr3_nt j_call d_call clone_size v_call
CASSSEQGLETQYF TGTGCCAGTAGCTCCGAACAGGGGTTGGAGACCCAGTACTTC TRBJ2-5 TRBD1 - TRBV19
CASSLVRGSNTGELFF TGTGCCAGCAGCTTAGTAAGGGGCTCGAACACCGGGGAGCTGTTTTTT TRBJ2-2 - - TRBV7-2
CASSEMGGTYEQYF TGTGCCAGCAGTGAAATGGGCGGGACCTACGAGCAGTACTTC TRBJ2-7 - - TRBV25-1
CASSQDRFTGVGNQPQHF TGCGCCAGCAGCCAAGATCGGTTCACAGGGGTGGGCAATCAGCCCCAGCATTTT TRBJ1-5 TRBD1 few TRBV4-3
CASSPRLAGIQETQYF TGTGCCAGCAGCCCCCGGCTAGCGGGGATCCAAGAGACCCAGTACTTC TRBJ2-5 TRBD2 - TRBV5-4
CASRQTNRDSGGYTF TGTGCCAGCAGGCAAACCAACAGGGACTCTGGGGGCTACACCTTC TRBJ1-2 - - TRBV6-6
CASSQSRDRVFGELFF TGTGCCAGCAGCCAAAGCCGGGACAGGGTGTTCGGGGAGCTGTTTTTT TRBJ2-2 TRBD1 - TRBV5-4
CASSADRGRVYGYTF TGCGCCAGCAGTGCTGACAGGGGCCGCGTCTATGGCTACACCTTC TRBJ1-2 TRBD1 - TRBV10-1
CSASQDRSTDTQYF TGCAGTGCTAGTCAAGACCGTAGCACAGATACGCAGTATTTT TRBJ2-3 - - TRBV20-1
CASSRGGYYNEQFF TGTGCCAGTAGTAGGGGGGGATATTACAATGAGCAGTTCTTC TRBJ2-1 TRBD2 - TRBV19
CASSHGQRRYNEQFF TGCGCCAGCAGCCACGGACAGAGACGTTACAATGAGCAGTTCTTC TRBJ2-1 - - TRBV4-1
CASSKGTGNYGYTF TGTGCCAGTAGTAAGGGGACAGGTAACTATGGCTACACCTTC TRBJ1-2 TRBD1 - TRBV19
CASKGRAKNIQYF TGTGCCAGCAAGGGGAGAGCCAAAAACATTCAGTACTTC TRBJ2-4 - - TRBV6-5
CASSLGGGPQETQYF TGTGCCAGCAGTCTGGGCGGGGGGCCCCAGGAGACCCAGTACTTC TRBJ2-5 TRBD2 - TRBV2
CASSLKGGLSYEQYF TGTGCCAGCAGTTTGAAAGGGGGTCTTTCCTACGAGCAGTACTTC TRBJ2-7 - few TRBV27
CASTMSGTGTYNEQFF TGTGCCAGCACCATGTCCGGGACAGGCACCTACAATGAGCAGTTCTTC TRBJ2-1 TRBD1 - TRBV5-4
CASSGPSGVTGELFF TGTGCCAGCAGTGGACCTAGCGGCGTCACCGGGGAGCTGTTTTTT TRBJ2-2 TRBD2 - TRBV6-6
CASSLWGKLNTEAFF TGTGCCAGCAGTTTATGGGGGAAACTGAACACTGAAGCTTTCTTT TRBJ1-1 - once TRBV28
CASISGYNEQFF TGTGCCAGCATATCAGGGTACAATGAGCAGTTCTTC TRBJ2-1 - - TRBV7-9
CASSIRDRENSPLHF TGTGCCAGTAGTATCCGGGACAGGGAAAACTCACCCCTCCACTTT TRBJ1-6 TRBD1 - TRBV19
CSAMINTQYF TGCAGTGCCATGATCAATACGCAGTATTTT TRBJ2-3 - - TRBV20-1
CSASKKLFF TGCAGTGCTAGTAAAAAACTGTTTTTT TRBJ1-4 - - TRBV20-1
CASSFTGLRTDTQYF TGTGCCAGCAGCTTCACCGGACTAAGGACGGATACGCAGTATTTT TRBJ2-3 - - TRBV7-2
CASSSSGGRAFF TGTGCCAGCAGCTCCTCCGGGGGGCGAGCTTTCTTT TRBJ1-1 - - TRBV3-1/TRBV3-2
CASNLSRGPSPPDTQYF TGTGCCAGCAACCTTTCCCGTGGACCATCTCCGCCAGATACGCAGTATTTT TRBJ2-3 - - TRBV27
CASSLVSSNQPQHF TGTGCCAGCAGCTTAGTTTCTAGCAATCAGCCCCAGCATTTT TRBJ1-5 - once TRBV7-8
CASSYGEVYNEQFF TGTGCCAGCAGTTATGGGGAGGTCTACAATGAGCAGTTCTTC TRBJ2-1 - - TRBV6-5
CASRAKGGDLTDTQYF TGCGCCAGCAGGGCAAAGGGCGGGGACCTCACAGATACGCAGTATTTT TRBJ2-3 - - TRBV4-1
CAWSFSRGETQYF TGTGCCTGGAGCTTCTCCAGGGGAGAGACCCAGTACTTC TRBJ2-5 - - TRBV30
CAWTGQGLHQPQHF TGTGCCTGGACCGGACAGGGATTGCATCAGCCCCAGCATTTT TRBJ1-5 TRBD1 - TRBV30
CAWTGAGANVLTF TGTGCCTGGACGGGAGCTGGGGCCAACGTCCTGACTTTC TRBJ2-6 - - TRBV30
CAIRGRDRSYEQYF TGTGCCATCAGGGGCAGGGACAGGTCGTACGAGCAGTACTTC TRBJ2-7 TRBD1 - TRBV24-1
CAWSVSRGLAGVSYEQYF TGTGCCTGGAGCGTTAGCCGGGGGCTAGCGGGGGTTTCCTACGAGCAGTACTTC TRBJ2-7 TRBD2 - TRBV30
CASSLGQGMNYGYTF TGCGCCAGCAGCCTAGGACAGGGGATGAACTATGGCTACACCTTC TRBJ1-2 TRBD1 - TRBV5-1
CASSGQGYEQYF TGTGCCAGCAGCGGACAGGGATACGAGCAGTACTTC TRBJ2-7 TRBD1 - TRBV14
CASSPDSTRTDTQYF TGTGCCAGCAGCCCCGACTCGACTCGCACAGATACGCAGTATTTT TRBJ2-3 - once TRBV3-1/TRBV3-2
CASSQGDSSNQPQHF TGTGCCAGCAGCCAGGGGGACAGCAGCAATCAGCCCCAGCATTTT TRBJ1-5 TRBD1 few TRBV4-2